This T cell receptor beta chain was observed in a study of cytomegalovirus exposure and HLA in healthy donors. CDR3 size: 13 residues. The germline V and J ends were trimmed by 7 bases and 1 base, with 10 bases remaining between them. Germline V gene sequence: CDR1 MNHNS, CDR2 SASEGT. Repertoires were generated with immunoSEQ multiplex PCR, while TCRdb's copy carries only in-frame clones and drops some. This repertoire shows about 150,000 clones, 94% found once; its top ten account for about 1.7%. From the roughly 110-subject validation cohort, which was separate from the roughly 670-subject first cohort, the donors were drawn.

This receptor was obtained from a man in his late teens or twenties in good health and CMV-seropositive. The sequenced sample consisted of PBMCs. V usage is TRBV6-1 and J usage is TRBJ1-1; maybe TRBD1 (6 bases). The CDR3 DNA reads TGTGCCAGCATAGAACAGGGGAACACTGAAGCTTTCTTT. Protein product: CASIEQGNTEAFF.